This entry describes one T cell receptor (beta chain). The clone's antigen remains unknown. No much larger clonotype is one base removed from it; base qualities were not supplied. Genomic DNA was isolated from the sorted cells so that the TCRbeta CDR3 region could be sequenced. The immunoSEQ Assay was used for sequencing of TCRbeta CDR3 regions. Drawn from immuneACCESS, this table holds only the in-frame rearrangements with V and J called that TCRdb kept. Clones are partly lost; checked studies trace under half to an unresolved V gene and leave the rest unexplained. Within this sample are nearly 110,000 clones, with approximately 90% of them counted one time only. The ten biggest clones cover about 0.48% of the sample. These data come from a study of OX40 agonist ivuxolimab in advanced cancers. About the study as a whole: Ivuxolimab, which targeted the costimulatory receptor OX40 (CD134), was an agonistic, fully human IgG2 monoclonal antibody. Patients were allowed to have had prior anti-PD-1, anti-PD-L1 or anti-CTLA-4 therapy, and 30% to 50% of the dose-escalation patients had previously received checkpoint inhibitors. Peripheral TCRbeta sequencing aimed to test whether ivuxolimab altered TCR sequence diversity and caused clonal T-cell expansion. The monotherapy dose-escalation portion (N ≈ 52 patients) of the phase I ivuxolimab trial is reported in the paper. In the dose-escalation cohort, 82.7% of patients were male, and the mean age was approximately 60 years, with a range of about 23 to 85. Partial responses occurred in three dose-escalation patients: two with cutaneous melanoma and one with hepatocellular carcinoma. Among the approximately 50 dose-escalation patients, around 19 had hepatocellular carcinoma, 15 or so melanoma, 9 renal cell carcinoma and 9 head and neck cancer. Intravenous ivuxolimab was administered to patients every 2 weeks at six dose levels: 0.01, 0.1, 0.3, 1.5, 3 and 10 mg/kg. Points the paper makes about the study in general: Low levels of normalized T-cell clonal expansion were also seen in some nonresponding patients. Antigen specificity was not determined for the clonally expanded peripheral T cells. After ivuxolimab, expanded clones were on average more numerous among CD8+ T cells than among CD4+ T cells. Clonal expansion of both CD4+ and CD8+ blood T cells was observed from baseline to week 6 at doses 0.1 to 3.0 mg/kg. In partial responders in the 0.1-3.0 mg/kg groups, normalized peripheral clonal expansion was found to be among the lowest, especially among CD8+ T cells.

The CDR3 has 14 amino acids, counting the end cysteine and phenylalanine. The DNA shown is the 42-base CDR3, in frame from base 1. In the germline V gene, CDR1 corresponds to KGHSH and CDR2 to LQKENI. Trimming takes 2 bases from V and 5 bases from J, and the germline ends sit 10 bases apart. Patients with a history of autoimmune disease or receiving systemic immunosuppression were excluded from the trial. In every dose cohort, peripheral blood was drawn for TCR sequencing at baseline, cycle 4 day 1, and cycle 7 day 1. The samples were taken from a phase I, first-in-human, multicenter, open-label dose-escalation trial of ivuxolimab. Adults with locally advanced or metastatic melanoma, renal cell, hepatocellular, or head and neck squamous cell carcinoma were enrolled in the trial. Before TCR sequencing, CD4+ T cells and CD8+ T cells were sorted from peripheral blood as separate populations.

The sequence was obtained from an adult with an advanced solid tumor such as melanoma, head and neck, liver or kidney cancer. Recombination joined TRBV18 with TRBJ1-5; TRBD1 is perhaps the D gene, given 5 matching bases. This sample comprised CD4+ or CD8+ T cells sorted from blood, obtained in a trial of the OX40 agonist ivuxolimab. The CDR3 is CASSPNQGDQPQHF. The sequenced DNA is TGTGCCAGCTCACCAAACCAGGGAGATCAGCCCCAGCATTTT.